The present T cell receptor beta chain was sequenced within a study of T cells in Graves' hyperthyroidism and ophthalmopathy (dated by TCRdb to the late 2010s). Study-wide context: Peripheral blood was collected at initial diagnosis, before any treatment. To identify TCR V-J signatures that set the groups apart, the researchers used a discovery cohort of 100 or so patients, made up of around 42 with Graves' ophthalmopathy and 57 with stable Graves' hyperthyroidism. Whether ophthalmopathy could be predicted prospectively was tested in an independent validation cohort made up of 18 to 20 hyperthyroidism patients plus 17 patients who later progressed to ophthalmopathy. For training and testing, the 80 to 100 patients in the discovery cohort were randomly divided in a 7:3 ratio. The study also compared thyroid tissue and blood T-cell repertoires from over 5 Graves' hyperthyroidism patients. After blood sampling, hyperthyroidism patients were treated with methimazole at a starting dose of 30 mg daily, and ophthalmopathy patients were treated with high-dose intravenous methylprednisolone. The paper reports TCR Vbeta CDR3 sequencing of some 140 peripheral blood samples: approximately 41 ophthalmopathy, some 80 hyperthyroidism and around 17 progressor patients. On the study overall, not on this receptor specifically: During validation, the model predicted progression to ophthalmopathy a median of roughly 7.1 months ahead of onset, with almost 71% sensitivity and 72.22% specificity. Most expanded thyroid clonotypes (frequency above 0.001) were also found in blood, which suggests that blood repertoires may mirror thyroid immune responses. Ophthalmopathy was separated from stable hyperthyroidism by a 13 V-J signature model, with approximately 89% sensitivity and about 81% specificity obtained in cross-validation and 80%/75% obtained in testing. Sample size was not statistically predetermined, and investigators were not blinded to group allocation.

With regard to this clonotype: Its antigen remains undetermined. No per-base quality is available; no much larger clone lies one base away.

Ophthalmopathy patients had moderately to severely active disease, with a Clinical Activity Score of 3 or more, a NOSPECS grade of 4 or more, and a disease duration of less than 3 months. The study excluded patients with uncontrolled infections, other autoimmune diseases, pregnancy or lactation. Diagnoses were based on clinical symptoms, serum thyroxine and TRAb, thyroid ultrasound and orbital computed tomography. Ficoll-Paque density gradient centrifugation was used to isolate PBMCs from about 9 ml of fresh peripheral blood. Trizol reagent was used to extract total RNA, and RNA quality was then checked on an Agilent 2100 Bioanalyzer. CDR1 and CDR2 (MDHEN, SYDVKM) derive from the germline V gene. V and J are truncated by 3 bases and 12 bases respectively, leaving an intervening sequence of 17 bases. The CDR3 holds 13 amino acids from the cysteine to the phenylalanine. The only DNA kept is the CDR3, 39 bases in frame from the first base.

Amplification of TCR beta CDR3 regions was carried out from RNA transcripts. For the first round of RT-PCR on the TCR CDR3, the HTBI primer set was used together with the Qiagen OneStep RT-PCR kit. Libraries were constructed in a second round of multiplex PCR, after which size selection and purification were carried out. The libraries were sequenced on an Illumina HiSeq2000 using paired-end 100 bp reads. In the paper's pipeline: SOAPnuke was used to process the raw data, throwing out any read that contained adapters or uncalled bases, had a mean Phred below 15, or lacked an exact constant-primer or identifier match. High-quality paired reads were merged with COPE v1.2.5, and unique nucleotide sequences were defined as clonotypes. MiTCR v1.1 was used to align the clonotypes against IMGT TRBV, TRBD and TRBJ reference segments. Only V-J combinations with frequency above 0.0001, covering about 99% of repertoires, were analysed. A TCS score was defined as the ratio of F50 (clonal expansion) to E x V (chaos), with BLOSUM62-based TCRdist applied between CDR3 peptides within each V-J. Welch's t-statistics and random forest reduced fewer than 600 V-J features to 13, which were used in a naive Bayes classifier (R e1071). Clones were called with MiXCR by TCRdb after fastp trimmed the public reads at Q25, and only in-frame beta chains were retained. One record per CDR3 amino acid sequence lists the most common genes and DNA. The V and J calls follow TCRdb's processing rather than the paper's. The sample includes fewer than 550,000 distinct CDR3 sequences, with about 24% observed a single time. Over 9% of the sample is held by the ten biggest clonotypes.

The TCR comes from a woman aged 25-40 years with Graves' ophthalmopathy. Sequencing used blood. Here the chain combines TRBV28 and TRBJ1-2, with the D segment identity uncertain. The bases read TGTGCCAGCAGTTTGCCCAGCGGACTTCGGGACACCTTC. It codes for CASSLPSGLRDTF.